This T cell receptor beta chain appears in the sequencing data of a study of cytotoxic CD8 clonotypes in ibrutinib-treated CLL. Study information: Samples had a mean of roughly 250,000 productive templates and tens of thousands of productive rearrangements.

Findings and caveats of the study: Public clonotypes were rare and shrank or held steady on treatment. Against age-matched healthy donors, baseline clonality ran higher and tracked circulating CD8+ T-cell counts.

Worth noting for this clone: The antigen remains undetermined.

TCRdb's table, derived via immunoSEQ multiplex PCR, lists solely in-frame clones and lacks some. The repertoire holds about 140,000 clones, with about 91% as singletons. V was pared by 8 bases and J by 5 bases, with 9 bases of the junction left unmatched. In germline, CDR1 is MDHEN, CDR2 SYDVKM. The length of the CDR3 is 15 residues. This TCR was sampled from a human donor with chronic lymphocytic leukemia. The chain joins TRBV28 to TRBJ2-7, with TRBD2 matching over 13 bases. Here the sequenced sample was PBMCs, taken after 12 months of ibrutinib treatment. Written as DNA, the CDR3 is TGTGCCAGCCATACTAGCGGGAGGGCAGAGCACGAGCAGTACTTC. This sequence encodes CASHTSGRAEHEQYF.